This T cell receptor (beta chain) comes out of a study of shared clonotypes between healthy human individuals. Findings and limits, study-wide: Across a handful of donors, naive CD4 shared approximately 4.5%, naive CD8 under 4%, memory CD4 roughly 2.3%, memory CD8 0.4%. Naive subsets usually exceeded memory subsets in estimated richness.

Concerning this clone: As yet, its antigen is unknown.

The assay was carried out at the deep level. Genomic DNA of every subset was divided equally among multiple immunoSEQ plates. Here immunoSEQ multiplex PCR was the method, and the copy in TCRdb shows in-frame clones only, minus some. The sample consists of some 1,100,000 clones, approximately 80% of them appearing once. Trimming pared 2 bases from V and 3 bases from J, leaving 11 bases between. The V gene's germline CDR1 is KGHSH and CDR2 LQKENI. The CDR3 is made up of 15 amino acids. Sequences were obtained from memory CD4+ T cells from PBMCs. Specified subset: CD45RA-negative fraction. This sequence was found in a man aged 18 to 30 in good health. Some clones in this sample may be carry-over from other donors' samples. The chain joins TRBV18 to TRBJ1-5; TRBD1 is a possible D gene (5 bases). CDR3 loop: CASSPSGALNQPQHF. In DNA form, the CDR3 reads TGTGCCAGCTCACCATCCGGGGCCCTCAATCAGCCCCAGCATTTT.